This entry lists 7 T cell receptor beta chains sequenced from one sample in a study of T cell responses to AZD1222 COVID-19 vaccine. Repertoires were generated with immunoSEQ multiplex PCR, while TCRdb's copy carries only in-frame clones and drops some. The sample lists about 160,000 clones, about 91% occurring once. Here the sequenced sample was peripheral blood, taken 28 days after the second AZD1222 dose. These receptors all come from an adult who received the AZD1222 COVID-19 vaccine.

The rearrangement joins TRBV3-1 (or the pseudogene TRBV3-2) to TRBJ2-7; maybe TRBD2 (6 bases). The CDR3 covers 17 residues. V was cut by 0 bases and J by 3 bases, with 18 bases left in between. Germline CDR1 is LGHDT and CDR2 is YNNKEL (reference sequence). The CDR3 protein is CASSQDLPPGAHYEQYF. DNA for the CDR3: TGTGCCAGCAGCCAAGATCTCCCCCCGGGAGCCCACTACGAGCAGTACTTC.

The chain carries TRBV6-5 and TRBJ1-2; 8 bases agree with TRBD1. The ends lost 10 bases at V and 4 bases at J; junction bases unmatched: 5. Germline V gene lookup returns CDR1 MNHEY and CDR2 SVGAGI. This CDR3 has 12 amino acids. CDR3 sequence reads: CATNGQGYGYTF. CDR3 nucleotides: TGTGCCACCAATGGACAGGGCTATGGCTACACCTTC.

The chain recombines TRBV24-1 with TRBJ1-1; maybe TRBD1 (5 bases). CDR1 is KGHDR, CDR2 SFDVKD, per germline. The CDR3 totals 15 residues. V lost 9 bases and J 1 base, leaving 17 bases between the germline ends. The CDR3 DNA reads TGTGCCACCGCTTTTGGAGGGGATGAGAACACTGAAGCTTTCTTT. This gives the protein CATAFGGDENTEAFF.

The rearrangement uses TRBV20-1 and TRBJ1-1; D is undetermined. This CDR3 spans 11 amino acids. Germline values: CDR1 DFQATT, CDR2 SNEGSKA (reference sequence). Trimming removed 5 bases at V and 3 bases at J, with 7 bases between. CDR3 sequence (DNA): TGCAGTGCTCGACAAGACACTGAAGCTTTCTTT. Its protein product is CSARQDTEAFF.

The V gene is TRBV7-2, the J gene TRBJ1-6, with 9 bases identical to TRBD1. V lost 4 bases, J lost 12 bases, and 7 bases stayed unmatched. Germline assignment: CDR1 SGHTA and CDR2 FQGNSA. The CDR3 is 14 amino acids. This chain's CDR3 is CASSSGTGYKPLHF. CDR3 sequence (DNA): TGTGCCAGCAGCTCCGGGACAGGGTATAAACCCCTCCACTTT.

This rearrangement joins TRBV25-1 to TRBJ2-7; 10 bases agree with TRBD1. This CDR3 is built from 14 residues. Trimming cost V 4 bases and J 2 bases; bases outside gene matches: 2. The germline CDR1 and CDR2 sequences are MGHDK and SYGVNS. CDR3: CASSVTGGAYEQYF. The CDR3 DNA reads TGTGCCAGCAGTGTGACAGGGGGCGCCTACGAGCAGTACTTC.

The gene calls are TRBV6-2 or TRBV6-3 and TRBJ1-1; D ambiguous. Deletions cut 5 bases from V and 7 bases from J, with 5 bases between. CDR1 MNHEY and CDR2 SVGEGT come from the germline V gene. The CDR3 spans 10 residues. CDR3 in amino acids: CASSRGEAFF. DNA of the CDR3: TGTGCCAGCAGTCGTGGTGAAGCTTTCTTT.